The present entry profiles one T cell receptor (beta chain) with its context. Its antigen is not identified. With molecular barcodes, quantitative 5'-RACE was used to make the TCR beta libraries. TCRdb reanalysed the 5' RACE reads using MiXCR and keeps one entry per CDR3 protein. The sample has 350,000 to 450,000 distinct CDR3 sequences; approximately 26% are singletons. The data were obtained in a study of CD8 T cells in ankylosing spondylitis. Study-level points and caveats: A motif of several highly homologous TCR beta variants was seen as apparently characteristic of ankylosing spondylitis blood. CD8+ cells made up the disease-linked clones, which were relatively rare in peripheral blood. Some of the motif variants had earlier been found in reactive arthritis patients' fluid and blood.

CDR1 and CDR2 (germline): SGHRS, YFSETQ. The CDR3 spans 14 residues. V shed 7 bases, J shed 6 bases, and the junction held 10 bases outside the gene matches. The chain combines TRBV5-1 with TRBJ2-3; TRBD2 matches 8 bases. Sequencing was carried out using blood, either unsorted or a sorted T cell fraction (not recorded which). The source is a male donor with ankylosing spondylitis. The chain's CDR3 is CASAPGTRSDTQYF. In DNA form, the CDR3 reads TGCGCCAGCGCCCCCGGGACTAGGAGCGATACGCAGTATTTT.